This T cell receptor (beta chain) derives from a study of blood T cell repertoires in COVID-19. Across the whole study: Spain, Italy and the United States supplied samples that represented acute and convalescent COVID-19. From T cells, B-cell-depleted T cells, or PBMCs came the material, which was cDNA or gDNA.

The study recruited people aged roughly 18 to 95 years across approximately 25 US areas. Researchers sorted participants into cohorts using their self-reported clinical history. The assay was immunoSEQ multiplex PCR, and TCRdb's table has in-frame clones only and misses some. In the table there are approximately 480,000 clones, roughly 87% of which are singletons. Trimming stripped 3 bases from V and 6 bases from J, with 6 bases between. CDR1 and CDR2 from the germline V gene are SGHDT and YYEEEE. The CDR3 runs 11 residues. This TCR came from a woman aged 18 to 35 who had recovered from COVID-19. The rearrangement uses TRBV5-6 and TRBJ1-1; no firm D call. Sequencing input: PBMCs or T cells enriched from blood (not recorded which). CDR3 region: CASSSSAEAFF. The CDR3 coding sequence is TGTGCCAGCAGCTCTTCCGCTGAAGCTTTCTTT. The full variable domain, with the rest looked up from reference TRBV5-6 and TRBJ1-1, is DAGVTQSPTHLIKTRGQQVTLRCSPKSGHDTVSWYQQALGQGPQFIFQYYEEEERQRGNFPDRFSGHQFPNYSSELNVNALLLGDSALYLCASSSSAEAFFGQGTRLTVV.